This T cell receptor (beta chain) came from a study of T cell changes during pregnancy in multiple sclerosis. This CDR3 is built from 16 residues. After removal of 5 bases from V and 0 bases from J, the junction contained 6 bases not matched to a gene. The germline V gene has CDR1 SGHVS and CDR2 FNYEAQ. The assay was immunoSEQ multiplex PCR, and TCRdb's table has in-frame clones only and misses some. The sample lists roughly 110,000 clones; roughly nine tenths were seen once. Source: peripheral blood, taken before pregnancy. This chain links TRBV7-6 with TRBJ1-5, with TRBD1 matching over 8 bases. This TCR was recovered from a female donor with multiple sclerosis, enrolled in a pregnancy study. CDR3 DNA: TGTGCCAGCAGCCCCGGACAGGGAGGTAGCAATCAGCCCCAGCATTTT. Translation: CASSPGQGGSNQPQHF.